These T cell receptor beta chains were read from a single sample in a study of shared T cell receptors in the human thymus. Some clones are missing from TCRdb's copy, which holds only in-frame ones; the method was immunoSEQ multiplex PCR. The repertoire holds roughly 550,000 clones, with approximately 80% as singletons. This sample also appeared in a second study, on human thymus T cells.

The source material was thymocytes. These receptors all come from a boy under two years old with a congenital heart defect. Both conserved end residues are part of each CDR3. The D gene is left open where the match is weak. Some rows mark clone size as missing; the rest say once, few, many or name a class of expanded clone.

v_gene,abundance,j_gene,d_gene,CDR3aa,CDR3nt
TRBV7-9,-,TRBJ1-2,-,CASSLDRPLPNYGYTF,TGTGCCAGCAGCTTAGATCGCCCACTTCCAAACTATGGCTACACCTTC
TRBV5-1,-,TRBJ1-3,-,CASGLGPLSGNTIYF,TGCGCCAGCGGTCTGGGCCCGCTATCTGGAAACACCATATATTTT
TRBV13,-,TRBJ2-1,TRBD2,CASSQTSGRRGNEQFF,TGTGCCAGCAGTCAGACTAGCGGGAGAAGGGGCAATGAGCAGTTCTTC
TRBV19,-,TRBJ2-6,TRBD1,CASSNPGPGTGTVAGANVLTF,TGTGCCAGTAGTAACCCCGGCCCTGGGACAGGGACGGTCGCTGGGGCCAACGTCCTGACTTTC
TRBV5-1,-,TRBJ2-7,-,CASSAGPSFWGQLGWGSYEQYF,TGCGCCAGCAGCGCGGGACCGAGTTTTTGGGGTCAATTAGGATGGGGGTCCTACGAGCAGTACTTC
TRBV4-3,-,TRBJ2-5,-,CASSQAPGEQYF,TGCGCCAGCAGCCAGGCGCCTGGGGAGCAGTACTTC
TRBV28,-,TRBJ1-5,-,CASSLGMVGHSNQPQHF,TGTGCCAGCAGTTTAGGAATGGTGGGACACTCCAATCAGCCCCAGCATTTT
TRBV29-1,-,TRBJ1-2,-,CSVRGHLGRVNYGYTF,TGCAGCGTGAGGGGACACCTCGGGAGGGTTAACTATGGCTACACCTTC
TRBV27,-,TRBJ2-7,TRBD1,CASSLGQGFGYEQYF,TGTGCCAGCAGTTTGGGACAGGGGTTTGGCTACGAGCAGTACTTC
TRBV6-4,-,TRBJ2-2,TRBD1,CASSDSAGQGPPNTGELFF,TGTGCCAGCAGTGACTCCGCGGGACAGGGGCCCCCGAACACCGGGGAGCTGTTTTTT
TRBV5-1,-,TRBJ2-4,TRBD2,CASSLAGGDIQYF,TGCGCCAGCAGCTTAGCGGGAGGGGACATTCAGTACTTC
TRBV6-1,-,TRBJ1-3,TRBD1,CASSATGASGNTIYF,TGTGCCAGCAGTGCTACAGGGGCTTCTGGAAACACCATATATTTT
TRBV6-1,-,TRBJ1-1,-,CASSGGRLNTEAFF,TGTGCCAGCAGTGGGGGGAGGTTGAACACTGAAGCTTTCTTT
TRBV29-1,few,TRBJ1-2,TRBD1,CSDEGAPNYGYTF,TGCAGCGATGAGGGGGCCCCTAACTATGGCTACACCTTC
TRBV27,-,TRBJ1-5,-,CASSTGNQPQHF,TGTGCCAGCAGTACGGGGAATCAGCCCCAGCATTTT
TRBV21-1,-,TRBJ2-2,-,CASSFLGGEPNTGELFF,TGTGCCAGCAGCTTTCTGGGGGGGGAGCCGAACACCGGGGAGCTGTTTTTT
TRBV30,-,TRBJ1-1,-,CAWSVPPGDTEAFF,TGTGCCTGGAGTGTACCTCCAGGGGACACTGAAGCTTTCTTT
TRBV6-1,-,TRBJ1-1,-,CASRYAIQVSPEAFF,TGTGCCAGCAGATACGCCATCCAAGTTAGCCCTGAAGCTTTCTTT
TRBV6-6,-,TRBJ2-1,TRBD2,CASSYDGRAIFDEQFF,TGTGCCAGCAGTTACGATGGGAGGGCCATCTTCGATGAGCAGTTCTTC
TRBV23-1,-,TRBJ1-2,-,CASAGERSGYTF,TGCGCCAGTGCAGGGGAGAGGAGTGGCTACACCTTC
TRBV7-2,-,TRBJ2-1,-,CASSSIHPDCNEQFF,TGTGCCAGCAGCTCGATTCACCCGGACTGCAATGAGCAGTTCTTC
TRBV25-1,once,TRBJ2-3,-,CASSEPLADTQYF,TGTGCCAGCAGTGAACCACTGGCAGATACGCAGTATTTT
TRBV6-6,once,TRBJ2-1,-,CASSTSRVDCNEQFF,TGTGCCAGCAGTACCTCTCGCGTGGACTGCAATGAGCAGTTCTTC
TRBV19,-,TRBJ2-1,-,CASRVPKRDEQFF,TGTGCCAGTAGGGTCCCGAAGCGCGATGAGCAGTTCTTC
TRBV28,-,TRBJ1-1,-,CASRTRSGGSTEAFF,TGTGCCAGCAGAACCCGCTCCGGGGGGAGCACTGAAGCTTTCTTT
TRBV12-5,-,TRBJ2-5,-,CASGLAPPDSGETQYF,TGTGCTAGTGGTTTGGCCCCTCCGGACTCCGGGGAGACCCAGTACTTC
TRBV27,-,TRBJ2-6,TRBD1,CASSLKGQGASGANVLTF,TGTGCCAGCAGTTTAAAAGGACAGGGGGCGTCTGGGGCCAACGTCCTGACTTTC
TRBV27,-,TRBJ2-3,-,CASSLQGSSTDTQYF,TGTGCCAGCAGTCTCCAGGGTTCTAGCACAGATACGCAGTATTTT
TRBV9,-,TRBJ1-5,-,CASSVGARGQPQHF,TGTGCCAGCAGCGTAGGGGCCAGGGGTCAGCCCCAGCATTTT
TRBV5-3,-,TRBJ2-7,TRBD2,CARSLSAQGLAGGSIAYEQYF,TGTGCCAGAAGCTTGTCGGCTCAGGGACTAGCGGGAGGCAGTATCGCCTACGAGCAGTACTTC
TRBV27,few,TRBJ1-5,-,CASRGSGVQPQHF,TGTGCCAGCAGAGGGTCAGGGGTTCAGCCCCAGCATTTT
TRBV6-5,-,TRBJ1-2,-,CASNPWQTNYGYTF,TGTGCCAGCAACCCATGGCAGACTAACTATGGCTACACCTTC
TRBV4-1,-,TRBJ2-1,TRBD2,CASGNSGNDYNEQFF,TGCGCCAGCGGGAATAGCGGGAACGACTACAATGAGCAGTTCTTC
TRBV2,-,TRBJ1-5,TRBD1,CASSEGDRVHQPQHF,TGTGCCAGCAGTGAAGGGGACAGGGTCCATCAGCCCCAGCATTTT
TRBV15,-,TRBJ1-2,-,CATSRGAGDGYTF,TGTGCCACCAGCAGAGGGGCAGGGGACGGCTACACCTTC
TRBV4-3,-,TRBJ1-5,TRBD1,CASSQDRTGDQPQHF,TGCGCCAGCAGCCAAGACCGGACAGGGGATCAGCCCCAGCATTTT
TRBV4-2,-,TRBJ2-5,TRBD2,CASSHRWVAGEKETQYF,TGTGCCAGCAGCCACCGATGGGTAGCGGGAGAAAAAGAGACCCAGTACTTC
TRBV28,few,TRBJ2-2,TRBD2,CASTKAGLAGVTSDTGELFF,TGTGCCAGCACCAAAGCGGGACTAGCGGGAGTAACCTCGGACACCGGGGAGCTGTTTTTT
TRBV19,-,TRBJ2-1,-,CASSMKLRESPYNEQFF,TGTGCCAGTAGTATGAAACTGAGGGAGTCCCCCTACAATGAGCAGTTCTTC
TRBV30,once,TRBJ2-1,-,CAFNLQGLRSGLSYNEQFF,TGTGCCTTTAACCTACAGGGGCTAAGGAGCGGGCTATCCTACAATGAGCAGTTCTTC
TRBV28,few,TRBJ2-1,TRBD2,CASSQGLAGVYEQFF,TGTGCCAGCAGTCAGGGACTAGCGGGAGTCTATGAGCAGTTCTTC
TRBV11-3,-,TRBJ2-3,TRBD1,CASSLVGTGDTDTQYF,TGTGCCAGCAGCTTAGTCGGGACAGGGGACACAGATACGCAGTATTTT
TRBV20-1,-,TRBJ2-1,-,CSAYEQFF,TGCAGTGCCTATGAGCAGTTCTTC
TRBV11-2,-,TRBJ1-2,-,CASRSREGKGYTF,TGTGCCAGCAGGAGCAGGGAAGGCAAGGGCTACACCTTC
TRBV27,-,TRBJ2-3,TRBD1,CASSSGTGDTDTQYF,TGTGCCAGCTCTTCCGGGACAGGGGACACAGATACGCAGTATTTT
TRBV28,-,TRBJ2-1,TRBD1,CATLRQGPYNEQFF,TGTGCCACCCTACGACAGGGCCCTTACAATGAGCAGTTCTTC
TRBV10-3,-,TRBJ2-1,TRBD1,CAISVSQGNNEQFF,TGTGCCATCAGCGTATCACAGGGGAACAATGAGCAGTTCTTC
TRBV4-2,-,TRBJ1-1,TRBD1,CASSQDWDETGEDAFF,TGTGCCAGCAGCCAAGATTGGGATGAGACAGGGGAGGACGCTTTCTTT
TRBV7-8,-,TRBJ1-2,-,CASSLTAGLQNYGYTF,TGTGCCAGCAGCTTAACTGCGGGGCTTCAGAACTATGGCTACACCTTC